Included here is one T cell receptor beta chain sequence, with context. The CDR3 has 11 amino acids. Trimming left V 3 bases short and J 6 bases short, with 8 bases between. The germline V gene encodes CDR1 DFQATT and CDR2 SNEGSKA (reference sequence). This sample is part of a study of blood T cells in healthy people across ages. The use of a sample-barcoded 5' primer and a J-beta primer mix characterized a second PCR of about 7 to 12 cycles. TCRdb re-derived calls from the 5' RACE reads in MiXCR, one entry per CDR3 protein. Altogether fewer than 700,000 distinct CDR3 sequences are present, 45% to 55% being singletons, with the ten largest covering roughly 24%.

The chain recombines TRBV20-1 with TRBJ1-2; D uncertain. The source is an elderly man in good health. The specimen sequenced was blood. The CDR3 coding sequence is TGCAGTGCTAGGTTGGGCCATGGCTACACCTTC. Amino acids: CSARLGHGYTF.